This section outlines one TCR beta chain sequence together with its context. This clone was seen only a few times. Its cognate antigen has yet to be identified. Base qualities are not at hand, and no much larger clone is one base apart. The cysteine opens and the phenylalanine closes a CDR3 of 15 amino acids. Of the read, only the CDR3 DNA is kept; its 45 bases are in frame from base 1. CDR1 and CDR2, per the germline V gene, are SGDLS and YYNGEE. V loses 0 bases, J loses 6 bases, and the germline ends lie 13 bases apart. The High Capacity cDNA Reverse Transcription Kit was used to reverse transcribe all of the isolated RNA, meaning that expressed TCRB transcripts were what got sequenced. Deep immunoSEQ sequencing was performed on naive, central memory and regulatory T cell samples, with an average of about 4 million total reads per sample. Sorted cells were lysed in RLT buffer, and RNA was extracted using DNase-treated RNeasy Micro or Mini kits according to cell number. Each cell subset was processed on its own to prevent cross-contamination, while patient and healthy donor samples were processed together. TCRB sequences were amplified from cDNA with the immunoSEQ multiplex PCR, producing 87-bp fragments spanning the CDR3 region. Sequencing of the amplicons was performed on the Illumina HiSeq platform. Processing in the source paper ran as follows. Synthetic template baselines were used to correct PCR bias computationally, reads within Hamming distance 2 were collapsed together, and singletons that could not be merged were discarded. By aligning reads against IMGT, V, D and J genes, CDR3 length, and insertions or deletions at six rearrangement sites were assigned. Within each subset, clonotype counts were normalized to sorted cell number, after which true diversity and Gini coefficients were computed with the tcR R package. Repertoire sharing was quantified using the overlap coefficient calculated on TCRB nucleotide sequences. Out-of-frame TCRB sequences from naive cells were analyzed to stand in for the pre-selection repertoire. Not all clones reach the TCRdb copy of this immuneACCESS table, which keeps in-frame sequences only. Checked studies attribute under half of the gap to unresolved V genes and leave the rest unexplained. V and J calls and clone size follow that table, whereas D and trimming were derived from the DNA. In all, the sample holds 300,000 to 450,000 clones, and around 19% of those were seen once. 0.035% to 0.055% of the sample is in the top ten clones.

Each donor gave one peripheral blood draw, roughly 120 mL on average, collected into heparinised tubes. A BD FACSAria II and a panel including CD45RO, CCR7, CD25, CD127, CD95 and CD27 were used to sort naive, central memory, regulatory and stem cell-like memory CD4+ T cells. Purity was above 98% for every sorted population. PBMCs were isolated immediately by Lymphoprep density gradient centrifugation and stained directly without culture. Samples were stained and sorted in pairs, with one healthy donor and one patient per experiment, so that batch effects were minimized. This entry belongs to a study of beta chain features in type 1 diabetes (dated by TCRdb to the late 2010s). Regarding the study in general: Mean age, gender distribution, total cell number and subset yield did not differ between patients and healthy donors. Regulatory and stem cell-like memory subsets were isolated from only 8 patients and about eight healthy donors, whereas naive and central memory subsets came from all 28 donors. A total of 107,917,701 sorted cells were examined across all samples, and RNA yield correlated strongly with the number of cells per subset. The study compared the TCRB repertoires of sorted circulating CD4+ T cell subsets in recently diagnosed type 1 diabetes patients with those in matched healthy donors. What the work shows at the level of the full study, not this receptor alone: The naive, central memory and regulatory TCRB repertoires appeared to resemble one another more closely among patients than among healthy donors. Because the HLA sub-analyses included only small numbers of individuals, any influence of HLA type on TCRB rearrangement was left unresolved. Sequencing cDNA rather than genomic DNA could over-represent highly expressing activated cells, although activation and CD3 levels did not differ between groups. PCR may preferentially amplify shorter templates, but because patient and control samples were amplified and corrected together, any resulting skew would affect both groups equally. At VDJ recombination sites, patients with type 1 diabetes made fewer insertions and deleted more nucleotides, a pattern implying thymic rearrangement abnormalities. In all four CD4+ subsets, TCRB CDR3 length was moderately but significantly shorter in type 1 diabetes patients.

The sequenced sample consisted of naive CD4+ T cells from blood. Read against the paper, the sample's cell subset or site label means: true naive CD4+ T cells. The chain is made from TRBV9 and TRBJ2-1; a tentative D match to TRBD2 spans 5 bases. The receptor was derived from a young woman in good health. This receptor has the CDR3 CASSVDGRTFNEQFF. The nucleotide sequence is given as TGTGCCAGCAGCGTAGATGGCAGGACTTTCAATGAGCAGTTCTTC.